This TCR beta chain was identified during a study of blood T cell repertoires in COVID-19. The repertoire was sequenced with immunoSEQ multiplex PCR; TCRdb's copy has only in-frame clones and lacks some. The sample lists 300,000 to 350,000 clones; under 90% were seen once. V dropped 3 bases and J dropped 11; count of bases not matched to a gene: 13. The CDR3 runs to 14 residues. Germline CDR1 SGDLS, CDR2 YYNGEE. Residents of 24 US areas, aged roughly 18 to 89 years, made up the participants. The chain links TRBV9 to TRBJ1-1; TRBD1 aligns across 7 bases. This sequence originates from a woman younger than 45 who had recovered from COVID-19. Sequenced sample: PBMCs or T cells enriched from blood (not recorded which). As DNA, the CDR3 is TGTGCCAGCAGCGCGACAGACAGGGCCTTGAGGGCTTTCTTT. Translating gives CASSATDRALRAFF.